This T cell receptor (beta chain) was captured in a study of T cells expressing NK-cell markers. Reanalyzing the 5' RACE reads, TCRdb keeps one entry per CDR3 protein, without DNA. In total, the table holds 300,000 to 450,000 distinct CDR3 sequences. Germline V gene sequence: CDR1 DFQATT, CDR2 SNEGSKA (reference sequence). The CDR3 extends over 13 amino acids. The TCR comes from a man aged 18-70 years in good health. The sample comprised blood T cells: a sorted CD56 or NKG2C T cell subset, CD4+ or CD8+ T cells, or bulk PBMC T cells (not recorded which). The chain links TRBV20-1 to TRBJ1-1; the D call of TRBD1 rests on TCRdb alone, since no DNA is present to check it. CDR3 protein: CSARTPLRTEAFF.